This T cell receptor beta chain emerged from a study of CD8 T cells in ankylosing spondylitis. Germline V gene sequence: CDR1 LGHNA, CDR2 YSLEER. The CDR3 contains 15 residues. V dropped 0 bases and J dropped 1 base, with 6 bases sitting between them. As the method for making TCR beta libraries, quantitative 5'-RACE with molecular barcodes was used. TCRdb fed the 5' RACE reads into MiXCR, producing one record per CDR3 protein. The sample contains about 27,000 distinct CDR3 sequences, roughly 8.6% of which appear only once. A note on this clonotype: The antigen is unknown.

Findings of the study overall: Several of the motif variants were reported before in synovial fluid and blood from reactive arthritis. In ankylosing spondylitis patients, matched synovial fluid reportedly showed significant enrichment of disease-linked clones.

The receptor comes from a male donor with ankylosing spondylitis or in good health (not recorded which). The sequencing sample was made of blood. The V call is TRBV4-3, the J call TRBJ2-2; D unclear. CDR3 protein: CASSQDLENTGELFF. CDR3 sequence (DNA): TGCGCCAGCAGCCAAGATCTGGAGAACACCGGGGAGCTGTTTTTT.